This T cell receptor beta chain was observed in a study of long-term antiretroviral therapy in people with HIV. Sequencing relied on immunoSEQ assay v3.0, run at survey level. Profiled with immunoSEQ multiplex PCR; TCRdb holds only in-frame clones, not every one. The table shows about 20,000 clones, with over 60% occurring only once. Study-wide results and caveats: Increased diversity was seen after ART, yet it remained lower than in transplant donor controls. Across all time points, the repertoire was dominated by clones that expanded before ART.

As to this clone: Its specificity is unknown.

Germline CDR1 and CDR2: SGHDT and YYEEEE. Trimming left V 6 bases short and J 2 bases short, with 18 bases between. CDR3 size: 16 residues. The receptor's source is a woman aged 25-40 years with HIV. The sequencing here drew on unsorted PBMCs, taken 2.9 years after starting antiretroviral therapy. The chain couples TRBV5-6 to TRBJ2-1, with a tentative D call TRBD2 (5 bases). This CDR3 is CASIIWSGRAYNEQFF. CDR3 in DNA: TGTGCCAGCATCATCTGGTCCGGGCGGGCCTACAATGAGCAGTTCTTC.